A single sample gave rise to the 7 T cell receptor beta chains below, sequenced in a study of shared clonotypes between healthy human individuals. Only in-frame clones appear in the TCRdb table, and some are missing; sequencing was by immunoSEQ multiplex PCR. The sample lists about 980,000 clones, more than 75% occurring once. Sequencing was performed on memory CD4+ T cells sorted from blood. Stated subset: CD45RA-negative fraction. All receptors come from a man between 18 and 29 years old in good health.

V and J are TRBV21-1 and TRBJ2-1; TRBD2, the table's D call, was not compared with the DNA. TRBV21-1 is a recognized pseudogene. CDR3 length equals 20 residues. In DNA, the CDR3 is TGTGCCAGCAGAATCAGAAGGTGGCTAGCGGAACATCCCGCCTACAATGAGCAGTTCTTC. It yields the protein CASRIRRWLAEHPAYNEQFF.

The chain has TRBV2 and TRBJ1-5, with D possibly matching TRBD1 (6 bases). CDR1 and CDR2 from the germline V gene are SNHLY and FYNNEI. This CDR3 is 13 amino acids long. V was cut by 6 bases and J by 7 bases, with 13 bases left in between. CDR3 nucleotides: TGTGCCAGCAGGGCGGACAGTCGGCAGCCCCAGCATTTT. Amino acid sequence: CASRADSRQPQHF.

As concerns this clone: A much bigger clone sits one base away, suggesting this may be a read error. V usage is TRBV30 and J usage is TRBJ1-2; D is ambiguous. The CDR3 extends over 11 amino acids. Between the trimmed V and J ends, which lost 3 bases and 3 bases, there was a span of 5 bases. Germline V CDR1 and CDR2: GTSNPN, SVGIG (reference sequence). For the CDR3, the DNA is TGTGCCTGGAGGGTGTACTATGGCTACACCTTC. This sequence encodes CAWRVYYGYTF.

Concerning this clone: In the same sample, other DNA sequences code for this CDR3. The chain recombines TRBV5-1 with TRBJ2-7, with D unclear. The germline V and J ends were trimmed by 0 bases and 0 bases, with 7 bases remaining between them. Germline V lookup: CDR1 SGHRS, CDR2 YFSETQ. The CDR3 contains 14 residues. The CDR3 bases are TGCGCCAGCAGCTTGGATGGAAGCTCCTACGAGCAGTACTTC. This sequence encodes CASSLDGSSYEQYF.

With respect to this clone: Within the sample, other DNA sequences also encode this same CDR3. The chain links TRBV30 to TRBJ1-2; TRBD1 matches at 7 bases. CDR3 length: 14 residues. Losses at the gene ends were 0 bases for V and 4 bases for J; bases not matched to a gene: 5. From germline, CDR1 is GTSNPN and CDR2 SVGIG (reference sequence). The CDR3 region has the DNA TGTGCCTGGAGTGTAGGCAGGGGGTCCTATGGCTACACCTTC. It codes for CAWSVGRGSYGYTF. The full variable domain, completed using reference TRBV30 and TRBJ1-2, is SQTIHQWPATLVQPVGSPLSLECTVEGTSNPNLYWYRQAAGRGLQLLFYSVGIGQISSEVPQNLSASRPQDRQFILSSKKLLLSDSGFYLCAWSVGRGSYGYTFGSGTRLTVV.

The rearrangement joins TRBV6-5 to TRBJ2-7; 7 positions agree with TRBD2. With V trimmed by 0 bases and J by 0 bases, 2 bases remained unmatched. The CDR3 totals 15 residues. The germline V gene has CDR1 MNHEY and CDR2 SVGAGI. The CDR3 is CASSYSVAGSYEQYF. CDR3 nucleotide sequence: TGTGCCAGCAGTTACTCTGTAGCGGGCTCCTACGAGCAGTACTTC.

J is TRBJ1-1 and V is TRBV7-9; 7 positions match TRBD1. Germline values: CDR1 SEHNR, CDR2 FQNEAQ (reference sequence). This CDR3 comprises 11 residues. V trimming: 3 bases; J trimming: 11 bases; junction bases outside the gene matches: 3. The CDR3 coding sequence is TGTGCCAGCAGCTTCGCAGGGGGGGCTTTCTTT. Its translation is CASSFAGGAFF.